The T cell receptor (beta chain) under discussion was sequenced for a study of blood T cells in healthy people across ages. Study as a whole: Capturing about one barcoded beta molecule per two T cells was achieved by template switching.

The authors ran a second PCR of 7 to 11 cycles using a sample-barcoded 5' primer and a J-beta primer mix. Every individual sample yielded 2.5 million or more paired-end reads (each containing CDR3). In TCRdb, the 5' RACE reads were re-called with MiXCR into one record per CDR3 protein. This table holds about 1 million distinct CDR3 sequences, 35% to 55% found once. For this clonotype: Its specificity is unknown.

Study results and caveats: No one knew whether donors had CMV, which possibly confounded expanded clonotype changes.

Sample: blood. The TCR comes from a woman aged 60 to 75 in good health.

In DNA form, the CDR3 reads TGCAGCGTTCCCGATCAGGGGCAAAGTGGCTACACCTTC. Protein product: CSVPDQGQSGYTF. The chain is built from TRBV29-1 and TRBJ1-2, with a tentative D call TRBD1 (6 bases). Germline loops: CDR1 SQVTM, CDR2 ANQGSEA. The CDR3 has 13 residues. With 5 bases removed from V and 7 bases from J, the gap between germline ends came to 17 bases. The complete variable domain, with remaining parts taken from reference TRBV29-1 and TRBJ1-2, reads SAVISQKPSRDICQRGTSLTIQCQVDSQVTMMFWYRQQPGQSLTLIATANQGSEATYESGFVIDKFPISRPNLTFSTLTVSNMSPEDSSIYLCSVPDQGQSGYTFGSGTRLTVV.